The 10 T cell receptor beta chains below all came from one sample that was sequenced in a study of human T cells and chemical hapten exposure. TCRdb processed the RACE reads anew with MiXCR; each CDR3 protein has one entry. The sample carries around 340,000 distinct CDR3 sequences, roughly 6.9% recorded once. The time point: patch test 1, 2 weeks after DPC sensitization. As for treatment: therapeutic diphenylcyclopropenone sensitization with weekly scalp DPC. This specimen consisted of whole blood, obtained in connection with sensitization to the hapten diphenylcyclopropenone (DPC). The receptors were sampled from a woman aged 18-29 years with alopecia areata. Some clones in this sample may be carry-over from other donors' samples.

This clonotype was seen ten or more times. The chain joins TRBV3-1 to TRBJ2-1; D not certain. The CDR3 is 13 amino acids. Per the germline V gene, CDR1 is LGHDT and CDR2 is YNNKEL (reference sequence). Trimming removed 1 base from V and 5 bases from J, with 6 bases in between. CDR3 sequence: CASSQGVNNEQFF. The CDR3 nucleotides are TGTGCCAGCAGCCAAGGGGTTAACAATGAGCAGTTCTTC.

This clonotype was recorded a few times. The chain combines TRBV7-9 with TRBJ1-6; D possibly corresponds to TRBD1 (6 bases). The germline CDR1 and CDR2 sequences are SEHNR and FQNEAQ (reference sequence). V was clipped by 6 bases and J by 5 bases, with 26 bases between them. The CDR3 has 19 residues. For the CDR3, the DNA is TGTGCCAGCAGACGCGTCTTGTTCAGGGGATTTCTAAATAATTCACCCCTCCACTTT. Its translation: CASRRVLFRGFLNNSPLHF.

In its sample, this clonotype was seen many times. The chain couples TRBV9 to TRBJ2-5, with TRBD2 as a possible D gene (6 bases). CDR1 SGDLS and CDR2 YYNGEE come from the germline V gene. V lost 0 bases, J lost 4 bases, and 16 bases lay in between. The CDR3 covers 16 residues. CDR3 sequence reads: CASSVGPQVGGETQYF. DNA for the CDR3: TGTGCCAGCAGCGTAGGACCTCAGGTCGGGGGAGAGACCCAGTACTTC.

Only a few counts were recorded for this clonotype. The chain joins TRBV13 to TRBJ2-7, with 8 nucleotides matching TRBD1. V dropped 5 bases and J dropped 0; count of bases not matched to a gene: 3. The germline V gene encodes CDR1 PRHDT and CDR2 FYEKMQ (reference sequence). The CDR3 spans 14 residues. The CDR3 loop reads CASSRTGHSYEQYF. As DNA, the CDR3 is TGTGCCAGCAGCCGGACAGGGCACTCCTACGAGCAGTACTTC.

This clonotype turned up a few times. The chain recombines TRBV7-9 with TRBJ1-2; weak D call: TRBD1 (6 bases). V lost 4 bases, J lost 10 bases, and 19 bases lay in between. This CDR3 contains 14 residues. The germline gives CDR1 SEHNR, CDR2 FQNEAQ (reference sequence). CDR3 sequence: CASSSERTESPYTF. The CDR3, as DNA: TGTGCCAGCAGCTCAGAAAGGACAGAATCCCCCTACACCTTC.

The chain employs TRBV4-1 and TRBJ1-1; 7 nucleotides agree with TRBD1. Unmatched junction bases numbered 5, after V lost 3 bases and J lost 4 bases. This CDR3 has 14 amino acids. In germline, CDR1 is MGHRA, CDR2 YSYEKL. The CDR3 region is CASSHRQGATEAFF. As DNA, the CDR3 is TGCGCCAGCAGCCACAGACAGGGAGCCACTGAAGCTTTCTTT.

DNA for the CDR3: TGCAGTGCTAGAGATTTAACTAGCGGGGCCACCGGGGAGCTGTTTTTT. This gives the protein CSARDLTSGATGELFF. The gene calls are TRBV20-1 and TRBJ2-2; 10 nucleotides agree with TRBD2. The germline CDR1 and CDR2 sequences are DFQATT and SNEGSKA (reference sequence). The length of the CDR3 is 16 residues. Trimming removed 0 bases from V and 4 bases from J; junction bases left unmatched: 5.

This clonotype was observed a handful of times. V is TRBV24-1 and J is TRBJ2-7, with 10 bases that match TRBD1. The J segment lost 7 bases and the V segment lost 3 bases, leaving 2 bases of the junction unmatched. Per the germline V gene, CDR1 is KGHDR and CDR2 is SFDVKD. CDR3 length equals 13 residues. CDR3 sequence reads: CATSDGDRGEQYF. In nucleotides, the CDR3 is TGTGCCACCAGTGATGGGGACAGGGGAGAGCAGTACTTC.

This clonotype has more than one count but fewer than ten. The V call is TRBV10-3, the J call TRBJ2-7; D tentatively reads TRBD1 or TRBD2 (5 bases each). CDR1 is ENHRY, CDR2 SYGVKD, per germline. The CDR3 spans 14 residues. The V gene lost 6 bases and the J gene lost 2 bases, with 14 bases spanning the gap. CDR3 loop: CAIRTGTETYEQYF. CDR3 in DNA: TGTGCCATCAGGACCGGGACCGAGACCTACGAGCAGTACTTC.

This clonotype has at least ten counts. This chain connects TRBV4-3 to TRBJ2-5; D is perhaps TRBD2 (6 bases). There are 13 residues in the CDR3. V gave up 3 bases and J gave up 9 bases, with 14 bases separating them. Germline values: CDR1 LGHNA, CDR2 YSLEER. The CDR3 is CASSHSSGDSQYF. In DNA form, the CDR3 reads TGCGCCAGCAGCCACTCATCGGGGGATTCCCAGTACTTC.